The 11 T cell receptor beta chains listed next were all sequenced from one sample in a study of blood T cell repertoires in COVID-19. Only in-frame clones appear in the TCRdb table, and some are missing; sequencing was by immunoSEQ multiplex PCR. The data contain 390,000 or so clones, under 85% of them seen just once; the ten biggest clones take up around 5.1%. Source material: PBMCs or T cells enriched from blood (not recorded which). The receptors derive from a woman in her 50s who had recovered from COVID-19.

The V call is TRBV6-1, the J call TRBJ1-5; TRBD1 aligns across 7 bases. CDR1 MNHNS and CDR2 SASEGT come from the germline V gene. The CDR3 runs to 16 residues. Losses at the gene ends were 4 bases for V and 6 bases for J; bases not matched to a gene: 12. In DNA, the CDR3 is TGTGCCAGCAGTGGTCAGGGACAGCTCCCACCTCAGCCCCAGCATTTT. Translation: CASSGQGQLPPQPQHF.

This chain links TRBV5-6 with TRBJ1-2, with 11 bases lining up with TRBD1. The trim removed 0 bases at V and 4 bases at J, leaving 5 bases unmatched. The CDR3 contains 16 residues. Germline CDR1 and CDR2: SGHDT and YYEEEE. CDR3 region: CASSLGGQGAIYGYTF. The CDR3 nucleotides read TGTGCCAGCAGCTTGGGCGGACAGGGGGCAATCTATGGCTACACCTTC.

This chain links TRBV7-7 with TRBJ2-5; possibly TRBD2 for D (6 bases). The V gene lost 6 bases and the J gene lost 5 bases, with 19 bases spanning the gap. CDR1 SSHAT and CDR2 FNYEAQ come from the germline V gene (reference sequence). This CDR3 region has 15 residues. CDR3 in amino acids: CASSREGLQGETQYF. The CDR3 nucleotides read TGTGCCAGCAGTCGAGAGGGACTCCAGGGCGAGACCCAGTACTTC.

The J gene is TRBJ1-2, the V gene TRBV4-2, with 7 bases aligning to TRBD1. CDR1 is LGHNA, CDR2 YNFKEQ, per germline. The ends lost 0 bases at V and 8 bases at J; junction bases unmatched: 9. There are 15 residues in the CDR3. The CDR3 region has the DNA TGTGCCAGCAGCCAAGATAGGGGGCTTAGGAGCGGCTACACCTTC. This sequence encodes CASSQDRGLRSGYTF.

The chain is built from TRBV23-1 and TRBJ1-2; 7 bases line up with TRBD1. TRBV23-1 is an open reading frame whose function is uncertain. The CDR3 sequence is 17 residues long. The V and J ends lost 5 bases and 3 bases, in that order; junction bases with no gene match: 15. CDR3 DNA sequence: TGCGCCAGCAGTACACTAGTAACCGGGACAGACTACTATGGCTACACCTTC. Translation: CASSTLVTGTDYYGYTF.

This clone was detected once. J is TRBJ2-1 and V is TRBV5-1; 9 bases match TRBD2. The CDR3 extends over 15 amino acids. Germline-derived CDR1 and CDR2 are SGHRS and YFSETQ. V shed 0 bases and J 10 bases; nucleotides not matched to a gene: 8. DNA of the CDR3: TGCGCCAGCAGCTTGGAAGGCGGGAGGGCCGGAGAGCAGTTCTTC. As protein: CASSLEGGRAGEQFF. Full variable domain (rest looked up from reference TRBV5-1 and TRBJ2-1): KAGVTQTPRYLIKTRGQQVTLSCSPISGHRSVSWYQQTPGQGLQFLFEYFSETQRNKGNFPGRFSGRQFSNSRSEMNVSTLELGDSALYLCASSLEGGRAGEQFFGPGTRLTVL.

This rearrangement joins TRBV19 to TRBJ1-2, with D possibly TRBD1 on 5 matching bases. V shed 9 bases and J shed 8 bases, with 25 bases lying between them. Per germline, CDR1 LNHDA and CDR2 SQIVND (reference sequence). CDR3 length: 15 residues. DNA for the CDR3: TGTGCCAGCTCCACGGGGGGTCAGAGGGTAGGAGGCTACACCTTC. Amino acid sequence: CASSTGGQRVGGYTF.

The chain is built from TRBV6-5 and TRBJ2-5; 9 bases agree with TRBD1. Germline V gene data show CDR1 as MNHEY and CDR2 as SVGAGI. The CDR3 sequence is 15 residues long. The trim removed 4 bases at V and 5 bases at J, leaving 8 bases unmatched. CDR3 sequence reads: CASSSRNRGRETQYF. The CDR3 DNA reads as TGTGCCAGCAGTTCCCGTAACAGGGGGCGGGAGACCCAGTACTTC.

This chain uses TRBV9 with TRBJ2-2; 10 nucleotides match TRBD2. The J segment lost 4 bases and the V segment lost 4 bases, leaving 13 bases of the junction unmatched. Germline CDR1 and CDR2: SGDLS and YYNGEE. There are 18 residues in the CDR3. CDR3 sequence: CASSSRSSGSGGTGELFF. DNA for the CDR3: TGTGCCAGCAGCTCCCGATCTAGCGGGAGCGGCGGCACCGGGGAGCTGTTTTTT.

This sequence joins TRBV2 and TRBJ1-1, with a tentative D call TRBD1 (5 bases). CDR3 length: 14 residues. In germline, CDR1 is SNHLY, CDR2 FYNNEI. Trimming removed 4 bases from V and 5 bases from J, with 14 bases in between. The CDR3 sequence: CASSGRGGNTEAFF. DNA of the CDR3: TGTGCCAGCAGTGGCCGCGGGGGGAATACTGAAGCTTTCTTT. Full variable domain (outside the CDR3, taken from reference TRBV2 and TRBJ1-1): EPEVTQTPSHQVTQMGQEVILRCVPISNHLYFYWYRQILGQKVEFLVSFYNNEISEKSEIFDDQFSVERPDGSNFTLKIRSTKLEDSAMYFCASSGRGGNTEAFFGQGTRLTVV.

The V and J genes are TRBV5-1 and TRBJ2-3; 12 bases line up with TRBD2. This CDR3 region has 15 residues. Losses at the gene ends were 5 bases for V and 5 bases for J; bases not matched to a gene: 6. Germline V lookup: CDR1 SGHRS, CDR2 YFSETQ. The CDR3 nucleotides are TGCGCCAGCAGGTCTAGCGGGAGGGCCGAAGATACGCAGTATTTT. Translated, it gives CASRSSGRAEDTQYF.